The TCR beta chain under discussion was sequenced for a study of CD8+ T cells in alopecia areata (dated by TCRdb to between 2018 and 2020). With regard to the full study: Treated patients were enrolled in an open-label pilot trial of oral tofacitinib, 5 to 10 mg twice daily, for moderate-to-severe alopecia areata. Tofacitinib was administered for 6 to 18 months, and 6 months of follow-up off drug were then conducted to assess delayed response and recurrence. The SALT score, which quantifies the percentage of affected scalp surface area, was used to measure disease severity in treated patients. In both human patients and the C3H/HeJ mouse model, the study applied high-throughput TCRbeta sequencing to look at T cell clonal expansion in alopecia areata. In humans, TCRbeta sequencing was performed on scalp tissue and on sorted CD4+ and CD8+ peripheral blood T cells from healthy controls and from patients with patchy or totalis/universalis alopecia areata. Tofacitinib-treated patients had biopsies at baseline and at 4 and 24 weeks of treatment, with a later scalp biopsy in several patients. Clonality in the scalp was compared among normal scalp (n=4), patchy alopecia areata scalp (n=8), and alopecia totalis/universalis scalp (n=8). RNA came from the PAXgene miRNA kit for fixed scalp, the miRNeasy kit for PBMCs, and the RNeasy kit for mouse skin. immunoSEQ multiplex PCR using 35 Vbeta forward primers and 13 Jbeta reverse primers was used to amplify TCRbeta CDR3 regions.

Libraries were prepared through the immunoSEQ multiplex PCR assay. RNA was extracted from all samples and reverse transcribed into cDNA, which served as template for TCR sequencing. SuperScript III was used to make first-strand cDNA, primed with a 2:1 mix of oligo-dT and random hexamers. A synthetic immune receptor repertoire was used to measure amplification bias, and any remaining bias was corrected computationally. From the authors' description of their analysis: Raw reads were preprocessed to remove errors, and CDR3 was defined according to IMGT conventions as the region from the conserved cysteine to phenylalanine. To get clonality, Shannon entropy was normalized by log2 of the number of productive unique TCRs and the result was subtracted from 1. Whether scalp clones were CD4 or CD8 was inferred by matching scalp TCRbeta sequences against CD4 and CD8 repertoires sorted from blood. TCRdb limited this immuneACCESS table to in-frame rearrangements with V and J called. A share of clones is missing; checked studies link under half to unresolved V genes, and the rest is unexplained. V, J and clone size are taken as reported in that table, and D and trimming were inferred from the DNA itself. This sample lists about 210,000 clones; 64% were detected once. The top ten hold around 3.9% of the sample.

General conclusions and limits of the study: Because the treated cohort was small and included a single nonresponder, larger studies are needed to assess links between baseline CD8+ expansion and response. During tofacitinib treatment, many expanded lesional clones remained in scalp and blood, and this persistence may partly explain relapse after treatment is stopped. Unlike mouse skin, where gammadelta T cells dominate, normal human skin contains resident alphabeta T cells that get sequenced too, which complicates analysis of the scalp TCR repertoire. Compared with mice, TCR sequences shared between patients were less clear, possibly partly because of HLA diversity across the patient population. Compared with normal scalp, lesional scalp had higher clonality and more expanded CD8+ clones, particularly in alopecia totalis/universalis, a pattern that suggests antigenic drive. Tofacitinib significantly lowered scalp clonality and the number of expanded CD8+ clones among the top 100 scalp clones.

As concerns this clone: The antigen this receptor binds is unknown. The sample holds no much larger clone one base away, and base qualities are not on file.

This specimen's time point label, per the study, means: four to five weeks on oral tofacitinib. Taken with the paper, the label for treatment or condition translates to: oral pan-JAK inhibitor, 5-10 mg twice daily. Peripheral blood and lesional scalp punch biopsies were obtained from patients with alopecia areata. PBMCs were separated by density centrifugation and stained for CD3, CD4 and CD8, after which CD4+ and CD8+ T cells were sorted on a FACSAria. V loses 0 bases, J loses 5 bases, and the germline ends lie 16 bases apart. The CDR3 covers 16 residues, taking in both the cysteine and the phenylalanine. Solely the CDR3 DNA is kept, with 48 bases framed from the first base. CDR1 and CDR2 are read off the germline V gene as LGHNA and YSLEER.

The clonotype was recovered from a human donor with alopecia areata. The source material was CD4+ T cells sorted from blood, sampled at week 4, from a patient treated with tofacitinib. This sequence uses TRBV4-3 and TRBJ1-1, with TRBD1 as a weak D call on 5 bases. The CDR3 reads as follows: CASSQDATWWGTEAFF. The DNA sequence is TGCGCCAGCAGCCAAGATGCCACGTGGTGGGGGACTGAAGCTTTCTTT.